Described below is a single TCR beta chain sequence and its context. Methods used by the authors: Amplification of reference gene primers was used by the study to estimate nucleated cell counts. Produced via immunoSEQ multiplex PCR; TCRdb's table is partial and in-frame only. The V and J calls and the clone size are those of that table, but D and trimming were determined from the DNA. Of 150,000 to 200,000 clones in the sample, over 75% were seen once. CDR1 and CDR2 (germline): KGHSH, LQKENI. This CDR3 spans 16 amino acids. V was cut by 2 bases and J by 5 bases, with 15 bases left in between. These data belong to a study of blood T cell repertoires in COVID-19. Turning to the study itself: There were acute and convalescent COVID-19 samples, and they came from the United States, Italy and Spain. T cells, B-cell-depleted T cells, or PBMCs provided the cDNA or gDNA that served as material.

Cohort assignment relied on participant-reported clinical history. The chain uses TRBV18 and TRBJ1-4; no reliable D call. The sequence came from a man aged 45-60 years who had recovered from COVID-19. Specimen: PBMCs or T cells enriched from blood (not recorded which). CDR3 residues: CASSPFMRVTNEKLFF. CDR3 DNA: TGTGCCAGCTCACCATTTATGCGGGTGACGAATGAAAAACTGTTTTTT. Full variable domain (remainder filled in from reference TRBV18 and TRBJ1-4): NAGVMQNPRHLVRRRGQEARLRCSPMKGHSHVYWYRQLPEEGLKFMVYLQKENIIDESGMPKERFSAEFPKEGPSILRIQQVVRGDSAAYFCASSPFMRVTNEKLFFGSGTQLSVL.